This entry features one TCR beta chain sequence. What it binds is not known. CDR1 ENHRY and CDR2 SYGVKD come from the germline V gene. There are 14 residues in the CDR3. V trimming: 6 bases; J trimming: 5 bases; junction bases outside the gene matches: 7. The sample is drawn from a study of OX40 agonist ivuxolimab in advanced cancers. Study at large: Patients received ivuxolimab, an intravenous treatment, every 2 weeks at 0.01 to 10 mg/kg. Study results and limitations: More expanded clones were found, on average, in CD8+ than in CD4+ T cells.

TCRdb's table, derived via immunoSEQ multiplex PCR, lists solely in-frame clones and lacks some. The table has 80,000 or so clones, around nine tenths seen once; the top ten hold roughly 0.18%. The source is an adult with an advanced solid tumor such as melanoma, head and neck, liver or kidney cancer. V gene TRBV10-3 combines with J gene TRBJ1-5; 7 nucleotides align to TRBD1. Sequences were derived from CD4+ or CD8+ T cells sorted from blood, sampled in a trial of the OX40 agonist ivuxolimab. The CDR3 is CAISRGRGDQPQHF. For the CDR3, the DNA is TGTGCCATCAGCAGGGGGAGAGGGGATCAGCCCCAGCATTTT.